Presented here are 32 T cell receptor beta chains from one specimen sequenced in a study of cytomegalovirus exposure and HLA in healthy donors. The PCR made use of 60 Vbeta and 13 Jbeta primers. Measured with immunoSEQ multiplex PCR; TCRdb has only the in-frame clones, and not every one. The table shows about 150,000 clones, with about 70% occurring only once. Sequenced input: PBMCs. Receptors originate from a woman aged 60-75 years in good health and CMV-seropositive.

The chain uses TRBV28 and TRBJ2-7; 7 nucleotides agree with TRBD1. Per germline, CDR1 MDHEN and CDR2 SYDVKM. V trimming: 7 bases; J trimming: 1 base; junction bases outside the gene matches: 7. The CDR3 is 14 residues long. This CDR3 is CASTLQGTSYEQYF. CDR3 DNA sequence: TGTGCCAGCACCTTACAGGGGACATCCTACGAGCAGTACTTC.

The rearrangement uses TRBV6-1 and TRBJ1-5; a weak D match, TRBD1 (5 bases). V was clipped by 5 bases and J by 4 bases, with 12 bases between them. Germline V gene lookup returns CDR1 MNHNS and CDR2 SASEGT. CDR3 size: 14 residues. The CDR3 bases are TGTGCCAGCAGTCACAGGCCGGATAATCAGCCCCAGCATTTT. Amino acids: CASSHRPDNQPQHF.

This clone appeared a single time. Without the conserved terminal phenylalanine or tryptophan, this CDR3 likely stems from a read error. The rearrangement uses TRBV27 and TRBJ1-1, with D unresolved. V dropped 6 bases and J dropped 4 bases, with 15 bases sitting between them. In germline, CDR1 is MNHEY, CDR2 SMNVEV (reference sequence). This CDR3 comprises 14 residues. CDR3 sequence (DNA): TGTGCCAGCAGAGGGAGGGAAAGACGCACTGAAGCTTTCCTT. This codes for CASRGRERRTEAFL.

A few counts support this clone. The chain carries TRBV10-1 and TRBJ2-2; D is perhaps TRBD2 (5 bases). Germline CDR1 WNHNN, CDR2 SYGVQD (reference sequence). This CDR3 comprises 15 residues. V lost 2 bases and J 0 bases, leaving 7 bases between the germline ends. CDR3 in amino acids: CASSEGRPNTGELFF. As DNA, the CDR3 is TGCGCCAGCAGTGAGGGGAGACCGAACACCGGGGAGCTGTTTTTT.

This rearrangement joins TRBV6-1 to TRBJ1-5, with 11 positions matching TRBD1. Germline assignment: CDR1 MNHNS and CDR2 SASEGT. J gave up 7 bases and V 3 bases, and 8 bases lay outside the gene matches. This CDR3 contains 16 residues. The CDR3 spells CASSDAGQGAIQPQHF. The CDR3 nucleotides read TGTGCCAGCAGTGATGCCGGACAGGGGGCGATCCAGCCCCAGCATTTT.

The V gene is TRBV11-2, the J gene TRBJ2-5, with TRBD1 matching 8 bases. The germline gives CDR1 SGHAT, CDR2 FQNNGV. CDR3 length: 14 residues. Trimming removed 5 bases from V and 1 base from J; junction bases left unmatched: 3. The CDR3 loop is CASSRTGGQETQYF. The CDR3 DNA follows: TGTGCCAGCAGCCGAACAGGGGGCCAAGAGACCCAGTACTTC.

The gene calls are TRBV7-9 and TRBJ1-2; 9 bases are shared with TRBD1. The CDR3 loop spans 15 amino acids. The ends lost 7 bases at V and 4 bases at J; junction bases unmatched: 10. CDR1 SEHNR and CDR2 FQNEAQ come from the germline V gene (reference sequence). CDR3 in DNA: TGTGCCAGCATCGAACCGGGACAGGGTGGCTATGGCTACACCTTC. It codes for CASIEPGQGGYGYTF.

The chain carries TRBV5-1 and TRBJ1-1, with 7 bases identical to TRBD1. The CDR3 sequence is 14 residues long. Trimming cost V 5 bases and J 2 bases; bases outside gene matches: 6. The V gene's germline CDR1 is SGHRS and CDR2 YFSETQ. The CDR3 DNA reads TGCGCCAGCAGACGGGACAGCTTTAACACTGAAGCTTTCTTT. This codes for CASRRDSFNTEAFF.

The chain employs TRBV29-1 and TRBJ1-1; D unclear. CDR3 length: 11 amino acids. V lost 6 bases and J 2 bases, leaving 7 bases between the germline ends. Looked up from germline, CDR1 is SQVTM and CDR2 is ANQGSEA. This chain's CDR3 is CSVRGNTEAFF. The CDR3 coding sequence is TGCAGCGTCCGGGGAAACACTGAAGCTTTCTTT.

The chain has TRBV12-5 and TRBJ1-3; 8 positions match TRBD1. V shed 1 base, J shed 0 bases, and the junction held 5 bases outside the gene matches. Per germline, CDR1 LGHNT and CDR2 FRNRAP. CDR3 size: 17 residues. CDR3 nucleotide sequence: TGTGCTAGTGGTTTGGCCCAGGGGGCCTTCTCTGGAAACACCATATATTTT. This translates into CASGLAQGAFSGNTIYF.

The V and J genes are TRBV6-5 and TRBJ1-3, with D hard to call. Germline assignment: CDR1 MNHEY and CDR2 SVGAGI. The CDR3 spans 16 residues. V was pared by 2 bases and J by 0 bases, with 11 bases between. CDR3 coding DNA: TGTGCCAGCAGTTACGAGGCGGGAATCTCTGGAAACACCATATATTTT. It is translated as CASSYEAGISGNTIYF.

The rearrangement links TRBV9 to TRBJ1-3; 9 bases fit TRBD1. With V trimmed by 6 bases and J by 0 bases, 10 bases remained unmatched. This CDR3 spans 17 amino acids. CDR1 is SGDLS, CDR2 YYNGEE, per germline. CDR3 sequence reads: CASNPHRGPASGNTIYF. CDR3 coding DNA: TGTGCCAGCAACCCACACAGGGGGCCTGCCTCTGGAAACACCATATATTTT.

The chain has TRBV7-2 and TRBJ2-3; 7 bases are shared with TRBD1. Per the germline V gene, CDR1 is SGHTA and CDR2 is FQGNSA. There are 16 residues in the CDR3. After removal of 1 base from V and 2 bases from J, the junction contained 6 bases not matched to a gene. The CDR3 is CASSLVGTAHTDTQYF. The CDR3 nucleotides read TGTGCCAGCAGCTTAGTCGGGACAGCCCACACAGATACGCAGTATTTT.

Points on this clone: The junction does not match germline at one end; this may be a read error. The chain recombines TRBV7-7 with TRBJ1-1; D perhaps matches TRBD1 (5 bases). CDR3 size: 13 residues. CDR1 is SSHAT and CDR2 is FNYEAQ in the germline V gene (reference sequence). CDR3: CASSLTGDTEAFF. In nucleotides, the CDR3 is TGTGCTAGCAGCTTGACGGGGGACACTGAAGCTTTCTTT.

The rearrangement joins TRBV5-4 to TRBJ2-5; maybe TRBD1 (5 bases). Germline V gives CDR1 SGHNT, CDR2 YYREEE (reference sequence). CDR3 size: 13 residues. V was clipped by 5 bases and J by 4 bases, with 12 bases between them. As DNA, the CDR3 is TGTGCCAGCAGTGCGACAGTCTCAGAGACCCAGTACTTC. Residues: CASSATVSETQYF. The complete variable domain, with remaining parts taken from reference TRBV5-4 and TRBJ2-5, reads ETGVTQSPTHLIKTRGQQVTLRCSSQSGHNTVSWYQQALGQGPQFIFQYYREEENGRGNFPPRFSGLQFPNYSSELNVNALELDDSALYLCASSATVSETQYFGPGTRLLVL.

The chain has TRBV27 and TRBJ1-6; maybe TRBD1 (5 bases). V was pared by 5 bases and J by 7 bases, with 15 bases between. This CDR3 has 15 amino acids. CDR1 is MNHEY and CDR2 is SMNVEV in the germline V gene (reference sequence). The CDR3 reads CASSLSGGENSPLHF. CDR3 DNA: TGTGCCAGCAGTCTCTCGGGGGGTGAGAATTCACCCCTCCACTTT.

J is TRBJ2-7 and V is TRBV5-1; possible D gene TRBD1, 5 bases. The length of the CDR3 is 14 residues. CDR1 is SGHRS and CDR2 is YFSETQ in the germline V gene. Trimming cost V 1 base and J 5 bases, with 13 bases left between them. The CDR3 loop reads CASSLPDTFNEQYF. The DNA for the CDR3 is TGCGCCAGCAGCTTGCCGGACACTTTTAACGAGCAGTACTTC. The variable domain in full, completed from reference TRBV5-1 and TRBJ2-7, reads KAGVTQTPRYLIKTRGQQVTLSCSPISGHRSVSWYQQTPGQGLQFLFEYFSETQRNKGNFPGRFSGRQFSNSRSEMNVSTLELGDSALYLCASSLPDTFNEQYFGPGTRLTVT.

The V and J genes are TRBV19 and TRBJ1-1, with D tentatively TRBD1 (5 bases). Trimming shortened V by 5 bases and J by 1 base, and 14 bases separated the two germline ends. Germline CDR1 and CDR2: LNHDA and SQIVND (reference sequence). The CDR3 contains 15 residues. The CDR3 bases are TGTGCCAGTAGTTCGGACGGACATAAGAACACTGAAGCTTTCTTT. This codes for CASSSDGHKNTEAFF.

The V call is TRBV9, the J call TRBJ2-3; 10 nucleotides agree with TRBD2. Germline trimming cut 4 bases from V and 2 bases from J; bases unmatched to any gene: 10. Germline loops: CDR1 SGDLS, CDR2 YYNGEE. CDR3 length: 17 amino acids. The CDR3 here is CASSPEGGLAATDTQYF. In DNA, the CDR3 is TGTGCCAGCAGCCCAGAGGGAGGACTAGCGGCCACAGATACGCAGTATTTT.

This clone was observed once. The chain's CDR3 is CASSPPGIQETQYF. The DNA for the CDR3 is TGTGCCAGCAGCCCCCCAGGGATTCAAGAGACCCAGTACTTC. The gene calls are TRBV9 and TRBJ2-5, with a possible D match to TRBD1 (5 bases). The CDR3 consists of 14 residues. Between the trimmed V and J ends, which lost 4 bases and 2 bases, there was a span of 12 bases. Per the germline V gene, CDR1 is SGDLS and CDR2 is YYNGEE.

Only a few counts were recorded for this clone. V and J are TRBV5-1 and TRBJ2-3; D unresolved. V was pared by 6 bases and J by 5 bases, with 13 bases between. CDR1 SGHRS and CDR2 YFSETQ come from the germline V gene. This CDR3 spans 13 amino acids. CDR3 DNA: TGCGCCAGCATCCCCTTCCCGGGAGATACGCAGTATTTT. The encoded protein is CASIPFPGDTQYF.

V usage is TRBV13 and J usage is TRBJ1-3, with D perhaps matching TRBD1 (5 bases). This CDR3 has 14 amino acids. Germline V lookup: CDR1 PRHDT, CDR2 FYEKMQ (reference sequence). V dropped 4 bases and J dropped 1 base, with 8 bases sitting between them. The chain's CDR3 is CASSSQGSGNTIYF. The CDR3 DNA reads TGTGCCAGCAGCTCCCAGGGATCTGGAAACACCATATATTTT. Using reference TRBV13 and TRBJ1-3 for the parts outside the CDR3, the full variable domain is AAGVIQSPRHLIKEKRETATLKCYPIPRHDTVYWYQQGPGQDPQFLISFYEKMQSDKGSIPDRFSAQQFSDYHSELNMSSLELGDSALYFCASSSQGSGNTIYFGEGSWLTVV.

Only a few counts were recorded for this clone. The rearrangement links TRBV19 to TRBJ2-7; 10 bases agree with TRBD1. The V gene's germline CDR1 is LNHDA and CDR2 SQIVND (reference sequence). Unmatched junction bases numbered 4, after V lost 4 bases and J lost 7 bases. CDR3 size: 13 residues. The CDR3 bases are TGTGCCAGTAGTAGACAGGGGGCGTGGGAGCAGTACTTC. Its protein product is CASSRQGAWEQYF.

This clone was observed a handful of times. The CDR3 region has the DNA TGTGCCAGCAGTTTAGAGAGAAATCAGCCCCAGCATTTT. This sequence encodes CASSLERNQPQHF. The chain has TRBV27 and TRBJ1-5; D not resolved. Germline-derived CDR1 and CDR2 are MNHEY and SMNVEV (reference sequence). V shed 2 bases and J shed 4 bases, with 6 bases lying between them. The CDR3 length is 13 residues.

As to this clone: This sample includes further DNA sequences coding for the same CDR3. This CDR3 reads CASSIGTPNTEAFF. CDR3 nucleotide sequence: TGTGCCAGTAGTATAGGGACACCGAATACTGAAGCTTTCTTT. The chain couples TRBV19 to TRBJ1-1; D possibly corresponds to TRBD1 (5 bases). Germline V CDR1 and CDR2: LNHDA, SQIVND (reference sequence). The V end lost 1 base, the J end lost 5 bases, and 11 bases lay between the germline ends. There are 14 residues in the CDR3.

The chain couples TRBV30 to TRBJ1-2, with D unclear. Germline-derived CDR1 and CDR2 are GTSNPN and SVGIG (reference sequence). The CDR3 extends over 14 amino acids. Trimming took off 1 base at V and 4 bases at J, with 13 bases between the two ends. The CDR3 region is CAWSGTGLLYGYTF. CDR3 nucleotides: TGTGCCTGGAGTGGGACTGGACTCCTCTATGGCTACACCTTC.

The chain uses TRBV4-1 and TRBJ2-5; no firm D call. CDR1 and CDR2 (germline): MGHRA, YSYEKL. This CDR3 contains 14 residues. V lost 1 base to trimming and J lost 1 base, with 7 bases between them. CDR3 residues: CASSQVGLQETQYF. The DNA for the CDR3 is TGCGCCAGCAGCCAAGTGGGCCTCCAAGAGACCCAGTACTTC.

The genes are TRBV21-1 and TRBJ2-7; no check of the table's D call, TRBD1, against the DNA was made. TRBV21-1 is a pseudogene locus. The CDR3 runs 14 residues. CDR3 loop: CASSSRQGGHEQYF. In DNA, the CDR3 is TGTGCCAGCAGCTCTCGACAGGGGGGGCACGAGCAGTACTTC.

Only a few counts were recorded for this clone. The chain links TRBV28 to TRBJ2-1; TRBD1 matches at 12 bases. The CDR3 contains 16 residues. V lost 3 bases and J lost 10; bases outside the gene matches: 10. The germline CDR1 and CDR2 sequences are MDHEN and SYDVKM. CDR3 sequence (DNA): TGTGCCAGCAGTTTGGGCCTGGGACAGGGGGCCGGGGAGCAGTTCTTC. Its translation is CASSLGLGQGAGEQFF.

This clone has just a few counts. V usage is TRBV5-1 and J usage is TRBJ1-1; TRBD1 agrees at 7 bases. CDR1 and CDR2 from the germline V gene are SGHRS and YFSETQ. The V gene end was trimmed by 4 bases and the J gene end by 3 bases; junction bases not matched to a gene: 9. This CDR3 is built from 15 residues. CDR3 DNA: TGCGCCAGCAGCAACCTACACAGGGGTGACACTGAAGCTTTCTTT. The encoded protein is CASSNLHRGDTEAFF.

This clone has a single count. The V call is TRBV28, the J call TRBJ1-3; 8 bases line up with TRBD1. With V trimmed by 6 bases and J by 3 bases, 4 bases remained unmatched. The germline CDR1 and CDR2 sequences are MDHEN and SYDVKM. The CDR3 is 14 amino acids. The CDR3 spells CASRSGQGGNTIYF. Here the CDR3 DNA reads TGTGCCAGCAGGTCAGGACAGGGTGGAAACACCATATATTTT.

The chain carries TRBV5-1 and TRBJ1-6; a weak D match, TRBD1 (6 bases). The V end was cut by 0 bases, the J end by 10 bases, with 11 bases between. The germline V gene has CDR1 SGHRS and CDR2 YFSETQ. This CDR3 has 14 residues. The CDR3 sequence is CASSLGSQGSPLHF. CDR3 bases: TGCGCCAGCAGCTTGGGATCACAGGGCTCACCCCTCCACTTT.